The present T cell receptor (beta chain) was sequenced within a study of regulatory T cells in long-lasting Graves disease. CDR3-region Arm-PCR and iRepertoire HTBI primers produced the TCR beta libraries. TCRdb fed the multiplex PCR reads into MiXCR, producing one record per CDR3 protein. Here the sample spans about 460,000 distinct CDR3 sequences, about 20% being singletons. There are many counts of this clonotype. V shed 6 bases and J 5 bases; nucleotides not matched to a gene: 11. The CDR3 is 16 residues long. Per germline, CDR1 ENHRY and CDR2 SYGVKD. Noted time point: persistent/refractory GD, antithyroid drugs over 5 years with positive TRAb. The TCR library was made from RNA extracted from PBMCs. Graves' disease diagnosis used American Thyroid Association guidelines.

V usage is TRBV10-3 and J usage is TRBJ2-5, with 11 bases aligning to TRBD2. This sequence was found in a female donor with Graves disease. Sequences were derived from peripheral blood mononuclear cells (PBMCs), sampled when the disease was refractory, from a patient treated with antithyroid drugs. The CDR3 is CAIRKTSGEEGETQYF. The CDR3 DNA follows: TGTGCCATCAGGAAGACTAGCGGGGAAGAGGGGGAGACCCAGTACTTC.